The entry below gives a single T cell receptor (beta chain) sequence along with its context. These data originate in a study of T cells after yellow fever vaccination. TCRdb ran MiXCR on the 5' RACE reads and lists one entry per CDR3 protein. The data hold approximately 150,000 distinct CDR3 sequences, with approximately 6.2% observed a single time. CDR1 and CDR2 from the germline V gene are LGHNA and YNFKEQ. Germline trimming cut 6 bases from V and 2 bases from J; bases unmatched to any gene: 6. CDR3 length: 15 amino acids. The material sequenced was CD4+ T cells sorted from PBMCs, taken on the day of the first yellow fever vaccination. The chain combines TRBV4-2 with TRBJ2-3; the match to TRBD1 covers 9 bases. This clonotype was sampled from a man aged 18 to 35 who received the YFV17D yellow fever vaccine. DNA for the CDR3: TGTGCCAGCAGGGAACGGGACAGGGCCACAGATACGCAGTATTTT. Its protein is CASRERDRATDTQYF.